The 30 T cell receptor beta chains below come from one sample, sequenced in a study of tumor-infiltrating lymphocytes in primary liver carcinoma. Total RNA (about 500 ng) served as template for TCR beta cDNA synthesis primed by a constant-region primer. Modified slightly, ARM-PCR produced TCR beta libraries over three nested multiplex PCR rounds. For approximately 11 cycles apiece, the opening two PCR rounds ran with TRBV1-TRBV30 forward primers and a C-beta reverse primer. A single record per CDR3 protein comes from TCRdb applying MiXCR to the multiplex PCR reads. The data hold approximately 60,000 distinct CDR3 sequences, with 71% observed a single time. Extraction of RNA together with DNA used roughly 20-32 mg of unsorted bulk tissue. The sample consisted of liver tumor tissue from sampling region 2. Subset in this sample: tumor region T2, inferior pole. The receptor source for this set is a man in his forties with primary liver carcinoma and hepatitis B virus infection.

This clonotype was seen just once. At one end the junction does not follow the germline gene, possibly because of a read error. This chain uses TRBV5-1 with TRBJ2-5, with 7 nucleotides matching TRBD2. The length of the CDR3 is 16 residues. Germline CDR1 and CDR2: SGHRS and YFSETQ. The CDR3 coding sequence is TGCGCCAGCCGCTTGGCTGGGCGGGGGATCCAAGAGACCCAGTACTTC. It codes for CASRLAGRGIQETQYF.

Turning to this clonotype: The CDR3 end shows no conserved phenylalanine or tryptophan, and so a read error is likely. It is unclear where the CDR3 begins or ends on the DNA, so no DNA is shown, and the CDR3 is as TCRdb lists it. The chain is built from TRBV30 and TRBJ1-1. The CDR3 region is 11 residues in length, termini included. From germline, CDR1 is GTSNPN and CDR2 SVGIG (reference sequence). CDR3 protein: CAWAKRAETFS.

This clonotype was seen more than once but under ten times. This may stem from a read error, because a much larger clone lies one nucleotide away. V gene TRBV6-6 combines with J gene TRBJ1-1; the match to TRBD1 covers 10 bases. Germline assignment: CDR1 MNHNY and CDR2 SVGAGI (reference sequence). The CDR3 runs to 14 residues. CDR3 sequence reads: CASSGTGVRTEVFF. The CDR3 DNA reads TGTGCCAGCAGTGGGACAGGGGTAAGGACTGAAGTTTTCTTT.

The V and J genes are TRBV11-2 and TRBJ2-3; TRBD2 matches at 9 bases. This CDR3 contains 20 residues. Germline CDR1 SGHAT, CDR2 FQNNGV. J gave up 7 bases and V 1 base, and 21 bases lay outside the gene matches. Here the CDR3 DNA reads TGTGCCAGCAGCTTAGTATCCGGGGTTGAGGTAGCGGGAGATGTTAATACGCAGTATTTT. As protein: CASSLVSGVEVAGDVNTQYF.

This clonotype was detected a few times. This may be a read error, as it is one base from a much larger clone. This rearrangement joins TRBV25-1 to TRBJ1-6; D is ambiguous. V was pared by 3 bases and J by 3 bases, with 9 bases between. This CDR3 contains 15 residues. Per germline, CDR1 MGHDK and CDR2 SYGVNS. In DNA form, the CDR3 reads TGTGCCAGCAGTGATCGAGACATCTATAATTCACCCCTCCACTTT. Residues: CASSDRDIYNSPLHF.

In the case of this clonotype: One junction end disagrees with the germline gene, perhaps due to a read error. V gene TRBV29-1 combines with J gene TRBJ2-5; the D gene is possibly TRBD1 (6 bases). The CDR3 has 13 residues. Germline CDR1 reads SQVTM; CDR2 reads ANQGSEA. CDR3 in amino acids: CSVNGRGIETQYF. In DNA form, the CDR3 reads TGTAGCGTTAACGGCAGGGGAATAGAGACCCAGTACTTC. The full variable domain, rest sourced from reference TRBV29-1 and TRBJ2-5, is SAVISQKPSRDICQRGTSLTIQCQVDSQVTMMFWYRQQPGQSLTLIATANQGSEATYESGFVIDKFPISRPNLTFSTLTVSNMSPEDSSIYLCSVNGRGIETQYFGPGTRLLVL.

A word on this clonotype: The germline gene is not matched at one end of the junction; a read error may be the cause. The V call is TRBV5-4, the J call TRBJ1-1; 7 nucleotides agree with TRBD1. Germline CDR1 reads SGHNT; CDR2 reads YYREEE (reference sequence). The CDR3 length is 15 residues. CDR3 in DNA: TGTGCCAGCGGCTTGACAGGGTCGAAGAACACTGAAGCTTTCTTC. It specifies CASGLTGSKNTEAFF.

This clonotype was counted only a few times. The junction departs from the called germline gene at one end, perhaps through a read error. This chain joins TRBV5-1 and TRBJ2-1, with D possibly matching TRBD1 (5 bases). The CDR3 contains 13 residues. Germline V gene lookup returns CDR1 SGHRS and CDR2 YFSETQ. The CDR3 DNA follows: TGCGCCAGCAACACCGACGGACACAATGAGCACTTCTTC. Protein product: CASNTDGHNEHFF.

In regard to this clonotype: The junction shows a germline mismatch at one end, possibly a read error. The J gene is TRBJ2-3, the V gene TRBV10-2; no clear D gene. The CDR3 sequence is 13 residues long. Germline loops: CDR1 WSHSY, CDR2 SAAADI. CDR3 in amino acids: CGSVVDQTDTQYF. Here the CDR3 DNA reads TGCGGCAGCGTAGTAGACCAAACAGATACGCAGTATTTT.

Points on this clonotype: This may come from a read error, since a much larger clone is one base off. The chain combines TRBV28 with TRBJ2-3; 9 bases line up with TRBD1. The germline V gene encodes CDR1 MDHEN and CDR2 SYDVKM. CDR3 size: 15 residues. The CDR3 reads CASSGQGSHTDTQCF. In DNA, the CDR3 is TGTGCCAGCAGTGGACAGGGGTCCCACACAGATACGCAGTGTTTT.

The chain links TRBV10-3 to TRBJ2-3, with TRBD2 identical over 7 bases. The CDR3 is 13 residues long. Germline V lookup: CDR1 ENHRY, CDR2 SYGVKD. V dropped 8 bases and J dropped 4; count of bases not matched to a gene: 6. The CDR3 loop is CAIGEGYADTQYF. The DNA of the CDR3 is TGTGCCATCGGGGAGGGGTACGCAGATACGCAGTATTTT.

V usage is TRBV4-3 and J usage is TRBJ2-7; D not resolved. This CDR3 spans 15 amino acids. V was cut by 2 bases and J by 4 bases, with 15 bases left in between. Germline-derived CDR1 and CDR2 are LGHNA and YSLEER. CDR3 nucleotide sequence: TGCGCCAGCAGCCAAAATTTGTCCCGCTTATACGAGCAGTACTTC. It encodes CASSQNLSRLYEQYF.

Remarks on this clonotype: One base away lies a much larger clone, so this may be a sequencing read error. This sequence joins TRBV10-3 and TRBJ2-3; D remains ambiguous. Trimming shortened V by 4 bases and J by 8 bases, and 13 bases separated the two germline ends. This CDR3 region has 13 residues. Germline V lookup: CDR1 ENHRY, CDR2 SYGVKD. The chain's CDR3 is CAISGSEEGTQYF. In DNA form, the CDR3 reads TGTGCCATCAGTGGATCAGAGGAAGGTACGCAGTATTTT.

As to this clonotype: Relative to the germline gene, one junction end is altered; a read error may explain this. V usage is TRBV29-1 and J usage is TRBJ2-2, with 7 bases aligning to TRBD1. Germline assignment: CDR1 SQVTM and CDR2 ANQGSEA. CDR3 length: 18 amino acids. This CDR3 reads CSAPYYDRVGVNTGELFF. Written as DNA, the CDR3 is TGCAGCGCTCCCTATTACGACAGGGTGGGAGTGAACACCGGGGAGTTGTTTTTT.

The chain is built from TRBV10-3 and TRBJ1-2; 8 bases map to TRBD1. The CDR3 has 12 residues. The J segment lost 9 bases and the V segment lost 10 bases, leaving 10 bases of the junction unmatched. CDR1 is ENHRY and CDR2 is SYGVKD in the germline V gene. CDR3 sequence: CASGTGEKRYTF. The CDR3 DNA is TGTGCCAGCGGGACAGGCGAAAAGCGCTACACCTTC.

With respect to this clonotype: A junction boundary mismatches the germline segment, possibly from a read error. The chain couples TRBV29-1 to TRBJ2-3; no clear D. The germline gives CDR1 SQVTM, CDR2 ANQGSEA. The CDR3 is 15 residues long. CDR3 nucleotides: TGTAGCATTGAAAAATGGGCTAGGATCCAGGATACGCAGTATTTT. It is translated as CSIEKWARIQDTQYF.

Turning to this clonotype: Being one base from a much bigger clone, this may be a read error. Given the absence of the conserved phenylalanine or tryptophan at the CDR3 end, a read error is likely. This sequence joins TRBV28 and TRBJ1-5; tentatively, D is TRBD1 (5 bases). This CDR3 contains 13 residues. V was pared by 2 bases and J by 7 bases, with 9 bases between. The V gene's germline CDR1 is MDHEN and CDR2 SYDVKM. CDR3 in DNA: TGTGCCAGCAGTTTAAAGGGGAGGCAGCCCCAGCATCTT. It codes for CASSLKGRQPQHL.

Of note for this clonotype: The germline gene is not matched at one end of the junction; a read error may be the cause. The CDR3 loop is CASKQGRASDLELFF. Written as DNA, the CDR3 is TGCGCCAGCAAACAGGGGCGGGCGAGCGACCTTGAGCTGTTCTTC. This chain joins TRBV23-1 and TRBJ2-1; 7 bases match TRBD1. TRBV23-1 is flagged as an ORF with uncertain function. CDR3 length: 15 residues.

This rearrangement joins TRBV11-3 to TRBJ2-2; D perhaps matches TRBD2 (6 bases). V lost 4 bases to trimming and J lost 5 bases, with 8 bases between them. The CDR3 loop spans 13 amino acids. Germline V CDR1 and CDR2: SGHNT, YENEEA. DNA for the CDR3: TGTGCCAGCAGCTCCAGCGGGACCGGGGAGCTGTTTTTT. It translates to CASSSSGTGELFF. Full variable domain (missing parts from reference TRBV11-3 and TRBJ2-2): EAGVVQSPRYKIIEKKQPVAFWCNPISGHNTLYWYLQNLGQGPELLIRYENEEAVDDSQLPKDRFSAERLKGVDSTLKIQPAELGDSAVYLCASSSSGTGELFFGEGSRLTVL.

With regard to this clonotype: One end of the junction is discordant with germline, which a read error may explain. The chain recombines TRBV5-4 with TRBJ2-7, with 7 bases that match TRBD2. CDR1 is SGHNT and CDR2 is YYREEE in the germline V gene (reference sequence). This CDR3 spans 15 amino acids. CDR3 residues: CASSLDGGSLYEQYF. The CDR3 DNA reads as TGTGCCAGCAGCCTGGATGGCGGGAGCCTCTACGAGCAATACTTC.

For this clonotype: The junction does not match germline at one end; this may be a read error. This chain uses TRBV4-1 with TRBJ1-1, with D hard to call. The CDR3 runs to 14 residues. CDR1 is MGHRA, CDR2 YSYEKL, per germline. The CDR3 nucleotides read TGCGCCAGCAGCCAAGGCCTAGTGGCGGATGATACTTTCTTC. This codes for CASSQGLVADDTFF.

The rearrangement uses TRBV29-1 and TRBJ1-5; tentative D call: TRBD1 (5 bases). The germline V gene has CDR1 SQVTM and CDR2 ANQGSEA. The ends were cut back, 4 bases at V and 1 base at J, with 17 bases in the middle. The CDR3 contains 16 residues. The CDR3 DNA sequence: TGCAGCGTTGTTGTCTCACAAGGGGCGAGCAATCAGCCCCAGCATTTT. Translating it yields CSVVVSQGASNQPQHF.

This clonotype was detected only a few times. CDR3: CASSEAWGAYNEQFF. DNA for the CDR3: TGTGCCAGCAGTGAAGCATGGGGGGCCTACAATGAGCAGTTCTTC. The V and J genes are TRBV6-1 and TRBJ2-1; a possible D gene is TRBD2 (6 bases). Germline CDR1 and CDR2: MNHNS and SASEGT. The CDR3 is 15 residues long. Deletions cut 0 bases from V and 2 bases from J, with 8 bases between.

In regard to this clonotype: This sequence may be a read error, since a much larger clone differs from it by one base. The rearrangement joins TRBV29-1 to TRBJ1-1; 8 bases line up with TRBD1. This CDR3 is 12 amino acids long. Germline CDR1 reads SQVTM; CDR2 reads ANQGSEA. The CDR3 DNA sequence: TGCAGCGTCTCTCAGGACAGGGCTGAATCTTTCTTT. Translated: CSVSQDRAESFF.

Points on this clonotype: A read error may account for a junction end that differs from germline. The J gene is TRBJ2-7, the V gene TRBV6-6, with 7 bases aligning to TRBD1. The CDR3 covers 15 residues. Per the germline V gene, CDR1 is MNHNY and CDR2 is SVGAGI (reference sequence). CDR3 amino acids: CANSYSRDSAYEQYF. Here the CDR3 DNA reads TGTGCCAACAGTTACTCACGGGACAGTGCCTACGAGCAGTACTTC.

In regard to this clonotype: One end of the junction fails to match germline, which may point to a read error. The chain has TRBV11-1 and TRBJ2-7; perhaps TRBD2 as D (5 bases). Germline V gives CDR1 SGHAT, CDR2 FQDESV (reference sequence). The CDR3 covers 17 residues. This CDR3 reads CANSLGLAGESSYEQYF. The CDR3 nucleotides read TGTGCCAACAGCTTAGGGTTGGCGGGTGAAAGCTCCTACGAGCAGTACTTC.

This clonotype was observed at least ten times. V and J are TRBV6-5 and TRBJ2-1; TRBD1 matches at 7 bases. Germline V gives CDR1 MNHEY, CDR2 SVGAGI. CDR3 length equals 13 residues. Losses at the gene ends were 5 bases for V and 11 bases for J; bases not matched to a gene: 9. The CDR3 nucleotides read TGTGCCAGCAGTGACGAGACAGGGACCCAGCAGTTCTTC. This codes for CASSDETGTQQFF.

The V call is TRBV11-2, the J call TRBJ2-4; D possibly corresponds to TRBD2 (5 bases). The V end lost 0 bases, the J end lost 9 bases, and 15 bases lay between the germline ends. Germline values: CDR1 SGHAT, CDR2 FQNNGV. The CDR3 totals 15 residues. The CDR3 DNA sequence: TGTGCCAGCAGCTTAGAACCGGCTAGCCAGGCCATTCAGTACTTC. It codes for CASSLEPASQAIQYF. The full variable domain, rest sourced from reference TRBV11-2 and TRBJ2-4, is EAGVAQSPRYKIIEKRQSVAFWCNPISGHATLYWYQQILGQGPKLLIQFQNNGVVDDSQLPKDRFSAERLKGVDSTLKIQPAKLEDSAVYLCASSLEPASQAIQYFGAGTRLSVL.

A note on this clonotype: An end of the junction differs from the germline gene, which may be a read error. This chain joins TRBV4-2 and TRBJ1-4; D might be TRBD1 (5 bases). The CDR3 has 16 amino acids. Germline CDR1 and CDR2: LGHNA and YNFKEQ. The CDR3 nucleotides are TGTGCCAGCTGCCAACAGGCGGCAGGAGCCAATGAAAAACTGTTTTTT. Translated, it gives CASCQQAAGANEKLFF.

The CDR3 reads CASSLRTGGCTDTQYF. DNA for the CDR3: TGCGCCAGCAGCTTGAGGACGGGCGGCTGCACAGATACGCAGTATTTT. This chain joins TRBV5-1 and TRBJ2-3; D is ambiguous. CDR3 size: 16 residues. CDR1 and CDR2 (germline): SGHRS, YFSETQ. Trimming removed 1 base from V and 1 base from J, with 13 bases in between.